These T cell receptor beta chains were read from a single sample in a study of Ad26.COV2.S vaccination and SARS-CoV-2 variants. Only in-frame clones appear in the TCRdb table, and some are missing; sequencing was by immunoSEQ multiplex PCR. The repertoire holds almost 400,000 clones, with about 88% as singletons. The source was peripheral blood, collected in a trial of Ad26.COV2.S vaccine versus placebo. The receptor source for this set is a person between 18 and 60 years old who received the Ad26.COV2.S COVID-19 vaccine or a placebo. The CDR3 runs from the conserved cysteine through the conserved F or W. D genes are given only for firm matches. Rows give clone size only sometimes, using once, few, many, or a class for an expanded clone.

CASSLTVAGGKYNEQFF TGCGCCAGCAGCTTGACAGTAGCGGGAGGGAAATACAATGAGCAGTTCTTC TRBD2 TRBV5-1 NA TRBJ2-1
CASSSGLGREGRNEQFF TGTGCCAGCAGCTCAGGCCTGGGGCGGGAGGGCCGGAATGAGCAGTTCTTC TRBD2 TRBV11-3 NA TRBJ2-1
CASSRGGGTADTQYF TGTGCCAGCAGCCGGGGGGGCGGGACTGCAGATACGCAGTATTTT TRBD2 TRBV7-7 NA TRBJ2-3
CASSRSSGSSYEQYF TGCGCCAGCAGCCGGTCCAGCGGGAGCTCCTACGAGCAGTACTTC TRBD2 TRBV5-1 NA TRBJ2-7
CASSRGPLTDTQYF TGTGCCAGCAGCCGCGGACCTCTCACAGATACGCAGTATTTT NA TRBV7-8 NA TRBJ2-3
CASSESGIEYEQYF TGCGCCAGCAGTGAAAGCGGGATAGAATACGAGCAGTACTTC TRBD2 TRBV10-2 NA TRBJ2-7
CASSPRDSKAFF TGTGCCAGCAGTCCCCGGGACAGTAAAGCTTTCTTT TRBD1 TRBV6-6 NA TRBJ1-1
CASSFPSGRLYNEQFF TGTGCCAGCAGCTTCCCCAGCGGGAGATTATACAATGAGCAGTTCTTC TRBD2 TRBV5-4 NA TRBJ2-1
CASTATGLNTIYF TGTGCCAGCACCGCTACGGGTCTAAACACCATATATTTT NA TRBV18 NA TRBJ1-3
CASRGGGASTDTQYF TGCGCCAGCCGGGGTGGCGGGGCAAGCACAGATACGCAGTATTTT NA TRBV5-1 NA TRBJ2-3
CASNTPLRSYNEQFF TGTGCCAGCAACACCCCCCTTAGGAGTTACAATGAGCAGTTCTTC NA TRBV7-9 NA TRBJ2-1
CASSPDLQGPGGYTF TGTGCCAGCAGCCCCGACCTGCAGGGGCCAGGAGGCTACACCTTC NA TRBV2 NA TRBJ1-2
CASSVAGISYNEQFF TGTGCCAGCAGCGTGGCCGGAATCTCCTACAATGAGCAGTTCTTC NA TRBV9 NA TRBJ2-1
CASSSGQDNSPLHF TGCGCCAGCAGCTCTGGACAGGATAATTCACCCCTCCACTTT TRBD1 TRBV5-1 once TRBJ1-6
CASSLVKHTDTQYF TGTGCCAGCAGCTTAGTCAAGCACACAGATACGCAGTATTTT NA TRBV7-9 NA TRBJ2-3
CASRLGLGSGNTIYF TGTGCCAGTCGATTGGGGCTGGGCTCTGGAAACACCATATATTTT NA TRBV28 once TRBJ1-3
CASSQTGQETQYF TGCGCCAGCAGCCAGACAGGCCAAGAGACCCAGTACTTC NA TRBV4-1 NA TRBJ2-5
CASSLSGSGETQYF TGTGCCAGCAGTCTTAGCGGGAGCGGTGAGACCCAGTACTTC TRBD2 TRBV11-2 NA TRBJ2-5
CASSLTALAYEQYF TGTGCCAGCAGCCTAACAGCCTTGGCCTACGAGCAGTACTTC NA TRBV28 NA TRBJ2-7
CATGRETQYF TGTGCCACCGGTCGGGAGACCCAGTACTTC NA TRBV7-2 NA TRBJ2-5
CASSLTGRGDTEAFF TGTGCCAGCAGCTTAACCGGCAGGGGTGACACTGAAGCTTTCTTT NA TRBV7-3 NA TRBJ1-1